The T cell receptor beta chain described here comes from a study of cytomegalovirus exposure and HLA in healthy donors. Study outcomes and limitations: A highly shared variant cluster was judged a likely technical artifact.

A word on this clone: Its antigen is not identified.

PCR involved 60 Vbeta and 13 Jbeta primers. Assay used: immunoSEQ multiplex PCR; TCRdb lists only in-frame clones, some missing. The sample has approximately 180,000 clones, about 80% seen once. V was pared by 3 bases and J by 2 bases, with 5 bases of the junction left unmatched. The CDR3 is 15 residues long. CDR1 is SEHNR, CDR2 FQNEAQ, per germline (reference sequence). This clonotype was sampled from a woman under 40 in good health and CMV-seronegative. The rearrangement joins TRBV7-9 to TRBJ1-2; 8 bases map to TRBD1. The source material was PBMCs. As DNA, the CDR3 is TGTGCCAGCAGCTTCGACAGGGGCCCAAACTATGGCTACACCTTC. Its protein product is CASSFDRGPNYGYTF.